These 9 T cell receptor beta chains share one sample of origin, sequenced in a study of T cells in Graves' hyperthyroidism and ophthalmopathy. Authors of the study amplified TCR beta CDR3 regions from RNA transcripts. The HTBI primer set was used in a first-round RT-PCR of the TCR CDR3. A single record per CDR3 protein comes from TCRdb applying MiXCR to the multiplex PCR reads. The sample has a few hundred thousand distinct CDR3 sequences, 15% to 19% seen once; the top ten hold roughly 7.3%. Material: blood. The receptors come from a woman aged 25 to 45 with Graves' hyperthyroidism.

The table lists this clonotype with many counts. The chain uses TRBV6-5 and TRBJ1-1, with D possibly being TRBD1 (5 bases). This CDR3 has 16 amino acids. Trimming cost V 2 bases and J 3 bases, with 16 bases left between them. Germline CDR1 is MNHEY and CDR2 is SVGAGI. CDR3 coding DNA: TGTGCCAGCAGTTACGGCAAGAGGGGAATGTACACTGAAGCTTTCTTT. It is translated as CASSYGKRGMYTEAFF.

Many counts were recorded for this clonotype. The chain joins TRBV7-9 to TRBJ1-4; 7 bases fit TRBD1. Losses at the gene ends were 2 bases for V and 7 bases for J; bases not matched to a gene: 4. The CDR3 is made up of 14 amino acids. CDR1 is SEHNR, CDR2 FQNEAQ, per germline (reference sequence). CDR3: CASSLQGGGEKLFF. The DNA for the CDR3 is TGTGCCAGCAGCTTACAGGGGGGCGGTGAAAAACTGTTTTTT.

The chain employs TRBV3-1 and TRBJ1-2, with 7 bases matching TRBD1. V lost 1 base and J lost 10; bases outside the gene matches: 6. Per germline, CDR1 LGHDT and CDR2 YNNKEL (reference sequence). The CDR3 contains 13 residues. As DNA, the CDR3 is TGTGCCAGCAGCCAAGTATATGGGACAGTCTACACCTTC. Translating gives CASSQVYGTVYTF.

This clonotype was picked up many times. The V and J genes are TRBV6-1 and TRBJ2-7; TRBD1 matches at 11 bases. Germline V lookup: CDR1 MNHNS, CDR2 SASEGT. The CDR3 spans 14 residues. The V segment lost 7 bases and the J segment 5 bases; nucleotides outside the gene matches: 7. The CDR3 DNA reads TGTGCCAGCACACCGGACAGGGGGCTTCACGAGCAGTACTTC. Protein product: CASTPDRGLHEQYF.

This clonotype was seen a few times. The rearrangement uses TRBV10-3 and TRBJ2-7, with D maybe TRBD2 (7 bases). Trimming removed 11 bases from V and 6 bases from J, with 20 bases in between. The CDR3 runs to 13 residues. Germline values: CDR1 ENHRY, CDR2 SYGVKD. The CDR3 spells CAAKRGGNFEQYF. In DNA form, the CDR3 reads TGTGCCGCCAAGAGGGGGGGGAACTTCGAGCAGTACTTC.

The sample holds a few counts of this clonotype. The chain joins TRBV7-2 to TRBJ2-2; 7 bases align to TRBD1. Per germline, CDR1 SGHTA and CDR2 FQGNSA. The CDR3 loop spans 16 amino acids. V shed 0 bases, J shed 4 bases, and the junction held 5 bases outside the gene matches. The CDR3 DNA follows: TGTGCCAGCAGCTTAGCGGGACAGTTAAGCACCGGGGAGCTGTTTTTT. This translates into CASSLAGQLSTGELFF.

The table lists this clonotype with many counts. The CDR3 sequence is CAISVVRGSYNEQFF. The CDR3 nucleotides read TGTGCCATCAGTGTAGTTCGGGGCTCCTACAATGAGCAGTTCTTC. This chain links TRBV10-3 with TRBJ2-1, with D maybe TRBD2 (5 bases). The length of the CDR3 is 15 residues. Trimming left V 4 bases short and J 0 bases short, with 10 bases between. The germline V gene encodes CDR1 ENHRY and CDR2 SYGVKD.

This clonotype appeared many times. The chain recombines TRBV18 with TRBJ1-2, with D perhaps TRBD1 (6 bases). The CDR3 spans 14 residues. From germline, CDR1 is KGHSH and CDR2 LQKENI. V lost 1 base to trimming and J lost 3 bases, with 9 bases between them. The CDR3 nucleotides are TGTGCCAGCTCACCACGACAGGTCTACTATGGCTACACCTTC. Its translation is CASSPRQVYYGYTF.

V usage is TRBV12-3 or TRBV12-4 and J usage is TRBJ2-3; perhaps D is TRBD1 or TRBD2 (5 bases each). V shed 0 bases and J shed 1 base, with 11 bases lying between them. CDR3 length: 16 residues. The CDR3 protein is CASSLAGLGGTDTQYF. CDR3 sequence (DNA): TGTGCCAGCAGTTTAGCGGGGTTGGGGGGCACAGATACGCAGTATTTT.